This note documents a single TCR beta chain sequence. CDR3-region Arm-PCR and iRepertoire HTBI primers produced the TCR beta libraries. MiXCR was run by TCRdb on the multiplex PCR reads, yielding one entry per CDR3 protein. The sample lists approximately 400,000 distinct CDR3 sequences, 15% occurring once. The data originate from a study of regulatory T cells in long-lasting Graves disease. Study-wide context: Prior antithyroid drug treatment in newly diagnosed Graves' patients lasted under 3 months.

Stated time point: newly diagnosed GD, antithyroid drugs for less than 3 months. PBMC RNA served as the TCR library source. The patients included were those that came from an endocrinology department in Xi'an, China. A volume of roughly 9.9 milliliters of peripheral blood was collected in EDTA tubes. This CDR3 region has 15 residues. Trimming took 4 bases from V and 10 from J; bases not matched to a gene: 11. Germline CDR1 reads LGHDT; CDR2 reads YNNKEL (reference sequence). This sample also appeared in a second study, on T cells in Graves' hyperthyroidism and ophthalmopathy.

The gene calls are TRBV3-1 and TRBJ2-1; 9 bases are a match to TRBD2. The clonotype comes from a woman between 40 and 50 years old with Graves disease. Sequenced material: peripheral blood mononuclear cells (PBMCs), taken at new diagnosis, from a patient treated with antithyroid drugs. The CDR3 loop reads CASSPRGTSKEEQFF. The CDR3 region has the DNA TGTGCCAGCAGCCCCCGCGGGACTAGCAAGGAGGAGCAGTTCTTC.